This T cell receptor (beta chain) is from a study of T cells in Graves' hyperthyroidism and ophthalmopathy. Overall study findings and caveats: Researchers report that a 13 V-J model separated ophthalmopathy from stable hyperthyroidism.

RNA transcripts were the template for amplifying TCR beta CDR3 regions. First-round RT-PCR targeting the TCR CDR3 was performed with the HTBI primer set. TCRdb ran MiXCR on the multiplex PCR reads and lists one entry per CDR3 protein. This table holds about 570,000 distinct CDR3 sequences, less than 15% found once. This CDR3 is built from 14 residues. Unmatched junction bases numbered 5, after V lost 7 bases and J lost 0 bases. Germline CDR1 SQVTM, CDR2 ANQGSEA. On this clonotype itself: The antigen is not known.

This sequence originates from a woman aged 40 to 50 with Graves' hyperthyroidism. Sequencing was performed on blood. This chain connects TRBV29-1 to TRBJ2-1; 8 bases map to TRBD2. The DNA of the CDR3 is TGCAGCGCCCTAAGCGGGAGCTCCTACAATGAGCAGTTCTTC. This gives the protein CSALSGSSYNEQFF.